This TCR beta chain stems from a study of T cells in Graves' hyperthyroidism and ophthalmopathy. Study details: The blood sample was taken at first diagnosis, before treatment began.

There were TCR beta CDR3 regions amplified from RNA transcripts. When the TCR CDR3 underwent first-round RT-PCR, the HTBI primer set was used. TCRdb recomputed calls from the multiplex PCR reads with MiXCR, one row per CDR3 protein. Among 500,000 to 600,000 distinct CDR3 sequences listed, roughly a sixth were seen once. V lost 4 bases and J 5 bases, leaving 5 bases between the germline ends. Per the germline V gene, CDR1 is SNHLY and CDR2 is FYNNEI. This CDR3 spans 11 amino acids. The authors deemed Graves' hyperthyroidism stable absent ophthalmopathy progression within 18 months. Patients aged 18 to 65 with hyperthyroidism were newly diagnosed, with duration under 2 months. Based on clinical symptoms, serum thyroxine and TRAb, thyroid ultrasound and orbital computed tomography, diagnoses were reached. This clonotype was found many times.

This TCR was sampled from a woman aged 18-29 years with Graves' hyperthyroidism. Sequences were obtained from blood. V and J are TRBV2 and TRBJ2-5; D unresolved. The DNA of the CDR3 is TGTGCCAGCAGTGTATGGGAGACCCAGTACTTC. Translation: CASSVWETQYF.